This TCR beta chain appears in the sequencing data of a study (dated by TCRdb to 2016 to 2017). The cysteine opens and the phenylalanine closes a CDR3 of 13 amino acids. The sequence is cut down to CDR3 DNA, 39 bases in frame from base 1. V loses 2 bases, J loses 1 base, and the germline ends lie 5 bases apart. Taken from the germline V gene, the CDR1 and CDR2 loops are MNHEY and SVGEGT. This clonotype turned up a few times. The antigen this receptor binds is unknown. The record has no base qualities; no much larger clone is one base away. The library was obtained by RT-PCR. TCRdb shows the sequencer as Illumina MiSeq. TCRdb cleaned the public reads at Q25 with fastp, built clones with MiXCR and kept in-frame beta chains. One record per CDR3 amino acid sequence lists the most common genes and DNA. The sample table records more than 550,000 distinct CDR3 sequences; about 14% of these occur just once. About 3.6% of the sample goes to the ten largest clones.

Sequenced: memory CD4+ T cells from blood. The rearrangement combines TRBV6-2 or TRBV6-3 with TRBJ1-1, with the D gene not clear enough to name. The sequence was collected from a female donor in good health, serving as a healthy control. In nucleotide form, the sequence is TGTGCCAGCAGTTACATGGCGAACACTGAAGCTTTCTTT. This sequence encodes CASSYMANTEAFF.